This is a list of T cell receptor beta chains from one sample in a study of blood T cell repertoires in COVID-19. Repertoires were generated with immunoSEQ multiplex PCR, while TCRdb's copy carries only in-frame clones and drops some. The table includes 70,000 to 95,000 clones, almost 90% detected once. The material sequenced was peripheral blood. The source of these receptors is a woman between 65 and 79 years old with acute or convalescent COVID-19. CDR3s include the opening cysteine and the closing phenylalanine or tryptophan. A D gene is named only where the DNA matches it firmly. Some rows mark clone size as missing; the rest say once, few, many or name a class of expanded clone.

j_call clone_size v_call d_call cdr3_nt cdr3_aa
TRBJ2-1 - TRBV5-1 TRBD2 TGCGCCAGCACCGAAGGGACTAGCAGATACAATGAGCAGTTCTTC CASTEGTSRYNEQFF
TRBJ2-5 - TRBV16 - TGTGCCAGCAGCCAATCGGACAGCCGGGAGACCCAGTACTTC CASSQSDSRETQYF
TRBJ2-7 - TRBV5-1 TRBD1 TGCGCCAGCAGCTACGATGTCGGACAGGGGGTTCCTTACGAGCAGTACTTC CASSYDVGQGVPYEQYF
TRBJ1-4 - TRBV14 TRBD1 TGTGCCAGCAGCCTACGGCAGGGGGCTTTCTCAAAACTGTTTTTT CASSLRQGAFSKLFF
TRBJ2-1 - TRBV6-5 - TGTGCCAACAAACTAGGGGGGGTCTACAATGAGCAGTTCTTC CANKLGGVYNEQFF
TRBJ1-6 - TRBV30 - TGTGCCTGGAGTGTATTTAGGCAGGGGATCTATAATTCACCCCTCCACTTT CAWSVFRQGIYNSPLHF
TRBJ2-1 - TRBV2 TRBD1 TGTGCCAGTAGGGGACAGTACAATGAGCAGTTCTTC CASRGQYNEQFF
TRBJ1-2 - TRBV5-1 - TGCGCCAGCAGCCAGTTCTCGAGCGGGGGGTTTGGCTACACCTTC CASSQFSSGGFGYTF
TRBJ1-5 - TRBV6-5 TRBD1 TGTGCCAGCAGCGAGGGGGCTGGCAATCAGCCCCAGCATTTT CASSEGAGNQPQHF
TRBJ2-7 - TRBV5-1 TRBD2 TGCGCCAGCAGCTTGGGACTAGCGGGAGCCCTGGAGCAGTACTTC CASSLGLAGALEQYF
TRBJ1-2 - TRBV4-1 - TGCGCCAGCAGCTCCCCCGGACAGACGACCTATGGCTACACCTTC CASSSPGQTTYGYTF
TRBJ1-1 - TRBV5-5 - TGTGCCAGCAGCTTTTTAACAGTAGGTCTATACACTGAAGCTTTCTTT CASSFLTVGLYTEAFF
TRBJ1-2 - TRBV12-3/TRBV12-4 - TGTGCCAGCAGCCACACAGTAAACTATGGCTACACCTTC CASSHTVNYGYTF
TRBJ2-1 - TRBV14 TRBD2 TGTGCCAGCAGCACCGGGACTAGCGGGAGGTACAATGAGCAGTTCTTC CASSTGTSGRYNEQFF
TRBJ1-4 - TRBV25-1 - TGTGCCAGCAGTGAAGCGGGGGGGACTGAAAAACTGTTTTTT CASSEAGGTEKLFF
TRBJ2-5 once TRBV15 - TGTGCCACCAGCAGAGATTATGGCGGGGAGACCCAGTACTTC CATSRDYGGETQYF
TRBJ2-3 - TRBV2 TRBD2 TGTGCCAGCAGAGTGATCTCTGCGGGAGGGCCAGCAGATACGCAGTATTTT CASRVISAGGPADTQYF
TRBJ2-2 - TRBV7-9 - TGTGCCAGCAGCGCCAGCGGGAACACCGGGGAGCTGTTTTTT CASSASGNTGELFF
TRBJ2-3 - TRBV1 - TGCACCAGCACCCTCGGGGCGGGGGTAAGCACAGATACGCAGTATTTT CTSTLGAGVSTDTQYF
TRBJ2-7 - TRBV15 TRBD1 TGTGCCACCAGCAGAGACTACAGGGGCGAGCAGTACTTC CATSRDYRGEQYF
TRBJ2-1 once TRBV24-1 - TGTGCCACCAGTGATTTGGGACAGAGGAATGAGCAGTTCTTC CATSDLGQRNEQFF
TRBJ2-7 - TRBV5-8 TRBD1 TGTGCCAGCAGCCTCACTTGGGACAGAGCCTACGAGCAGTACTTC CASSLTWDRAYEQYF
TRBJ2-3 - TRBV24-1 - TGTGCCACCAGTGATTTAAGGGGGGGGAAGGCAGATACGCAGTATTTT CATSDLRGGKADTQYF
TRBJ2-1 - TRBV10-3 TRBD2 TGTGCCATCAGCCCGGGCTTGACTAGCGGGAGCAATGAGCAGTTCTTC CAISPGLTSGSNEQFF
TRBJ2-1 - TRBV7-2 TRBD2 TGTGCCAGCAGCTTCGGGGCTAGCGGACCTTGGGATGAGCAGTTCTTC CASSFGASGPWDEQFF
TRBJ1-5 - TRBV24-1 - TGTGCCACCAGTGATGGACACCTCTATTCGCCCCAGCATTTT CATSDGHLYSPQHF
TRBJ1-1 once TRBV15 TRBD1 TGTGCCACCAGCAGAGATAGGAGGACAGGGCGGGGATTGGCTTTCTTT CATSRDRRTGRGLAFF
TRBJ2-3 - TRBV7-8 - TGTGCCAGCAGCCTTAGGACAGAGACAGATACGCAGTATTTT CASSLRTETDTQYF
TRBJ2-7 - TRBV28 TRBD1 TGTGCCAGCAGTCCCCGACAGGGACGCTACGAGCAGTACTTC CASSPRQGRYEQYF
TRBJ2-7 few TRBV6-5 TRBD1 TGTGCCAGCAGTAAACCGGACAGGGGCAGCTACGAGCAGTACTTC CASSKPDRGSYEQYF
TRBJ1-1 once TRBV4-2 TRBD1 TGTGCCAGCAGCCAAGAGACAGGGATGTTCTTT CASSQETGMFF
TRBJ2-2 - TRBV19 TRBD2 TGTGCCAGCACTCTAGCGGGACCGAACACCGGGGAGCTGTTTTTT CASTLAGPNTGELFF